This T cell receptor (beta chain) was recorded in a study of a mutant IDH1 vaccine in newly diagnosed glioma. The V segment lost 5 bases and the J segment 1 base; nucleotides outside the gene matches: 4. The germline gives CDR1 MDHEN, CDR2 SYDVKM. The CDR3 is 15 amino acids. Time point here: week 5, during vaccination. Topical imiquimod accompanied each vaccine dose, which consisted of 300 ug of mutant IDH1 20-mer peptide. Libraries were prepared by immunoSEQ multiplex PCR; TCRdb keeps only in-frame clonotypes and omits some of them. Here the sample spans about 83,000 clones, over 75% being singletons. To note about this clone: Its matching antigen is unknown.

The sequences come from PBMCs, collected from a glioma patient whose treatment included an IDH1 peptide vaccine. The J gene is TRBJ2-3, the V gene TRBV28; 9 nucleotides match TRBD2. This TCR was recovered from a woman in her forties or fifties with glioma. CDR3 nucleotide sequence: TGTGCCAGCAGTCCCTTAGCGGGGGGCACAGATACGCAGTATTTT. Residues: CASSPLAGGTDTQYF. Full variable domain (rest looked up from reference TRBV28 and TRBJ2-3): DVKVTQSSRYLVKRTGEKVFLECVQDMDHENMFWYRQDPGLGLRLIYFSYDVKMKEKGDIPEGYSVSREKKERFSLILESASTNQTSMYLCASSPLAGGTDTQYFGPGTRLTVL.